The 14 T cell receptor beta chains below come from one sample, sequenced in a study of T cells after yellow fever vaccination. TCRdb reanalysed the 5' RACE reads using MiXCR and keeps one entry per CDR3 protein. The sample has roughly 63,000 distinct CDR3 sequences; less than 8.5% are singletons. The source material was CD8+ T cells sorted from PBMCs, sampled 15 days after the yellow fever booster vaccination. The receptors stem from a man aged 25-45 years who received the YFV17D yellow fever vaccine.

The rearrangement uses TRBV29-1 and TRBJ2-6; 12 bases map to TRBD1. This CDR3 is built from 18 residues. Germline V gene sequence: CDR1 SQVTM, CDR2 ANQGSEA. Trimming removed 5 bases from V and 3 bases from J; junction bases left unmatched: 11. The CDR3 reads CSVYPGTGGPGGANVLTF. CDR3 sequence (DNA): TGCAGCGTTTACCCCGGGACAGGGGGCCCGGGTGGGGCCAACGTCCTGACTTTC.

The chain uses TRBV20-1 and TRBJ2-1; the D is unclear. The CDR3 covers 9 residues. With 4 bases removed from V and 9 bases from J, the gap between germline ends came to 4 bases. CDR1 and CDR2 (germline): DFQATT, SNEGSKA (reference sequence). The CDR3 protein is CSAMCEQFF. CDR3 coding DNA: TGCAGTGCTATGTGTGAGCAGTTCTTC.

Turning to this clonotype: One base away lies a much larger clone, so this may be a sequencing read error. This chain's CDR3 is CASSGGMYTEAFF. DNA of the CDR3: TGTGCCAGCAGCGGGGGAATGTACACTGAAGCTTTCTTT. This chain joins TRBV9 and TRBJ1-1; the D is unclear. The CDR3 is 13 residues long. The V end was cut by 3 bases, the J end by 3 bases, with 9 bases between. The germline gives CDR1 SGDLS, CDR2 YYNGEE.

This clonotype was detected many times. V usage is TRBV10-3 and J usage is TRBJ2-1, with a possible D match to TRBD2 (7 bases). CDR1 is ENHRY and CDR2 is SYGVKD in the germline V gene. There are 16 residues in the CDR3. V dropped 5 bases and J dropped 3 bases, with 17 bases sitting between them. This CDR3 reads CAISPETGRGYNEQFF. CDR3 nucleotide sequence: TGTGCCATCAGTCCCGAAACAGGGAGGGGCTACAATGAGCAGTTCTTC.

This clonotype was recorded many times. J is TRBJ2-1 and V is TRBV20-1; possibly TRBD1 or TRBD2 for D (6 bases each). The CDR3 totals 13 residues. The germline V gene encodes CDR1 DFQATT and CDR2 SNEGSKA (reference sequence). The ends were cut back, 5 bases at V and 11 bases at J, with 19 bases in the middle. CDR3 in DNA: TGCAGTGCTGGGACACTCGTGGGGGGTAAGCAGTTCTTC. Its translation: CSAGTLVGGKQFF.

The table lists this clonotype with many counts. V gene TRBV7-8 combines with J gene TRBJ2-3; D is uncertain. Trimming took off 5 bases at V and 3 bases at J, with 6 bases between the two ends. CDR3 size: 12 residues. Germline loops: CDR1 SGHVS, CDR2 FQNEAQ. CDR3 region: CASSPTTDTQYF. The CDR3 nucleotides are TGTGCCAGCAGCCCAACTACAGATACGCAGTATTTT.

This clonotype has a count of ten or more. The rearrangement uses TRBV10-2 and TRBJ2-5; 8 nucleotides line up with TRBD2. This CDR3 region has 16 residues. V shed 0 bases and J 4 bases; nucleotides not matched to a gene: 7. The germline gives CDR1 WSHSY, CDR2 SAAADI. This chain's CDR3 is CASSESGGGRSETQYF. In DNA form, the CDR3 reads TGCGCCAGCAGTGAGTCAGGTGGCGGGAGGTCAGAGACCCAGTACTTC.

This clonotype was detected many times. The chain has TRBV29-1 and TRBJ2-7, with no clear D. CDR1 and CDR2 from the germline V gene are SQVTM and ANQGSEA. V was cut by 1 base and J by 0 bases, with 10 bases left in between. CDR3 size: 14 residues. This CDR3 reads CSVEAVGRSYEQYF. The CDR3 bases are TGCAGCGTTGAAGCAGTGGGCCGCTCCTACGAGCAGTACTTC.

This clonotype came up many times. The chain couples TRBV7-9 to TRBJ1-5; D remains unclear. This CDR3 spans 13 amino acids. Trimming left V 1 base short and J 4 bases short, with 5 bases between. Per germline, CDR1 SEHNR and CDR2 FQNEAQ (reference sequence). This CDR3 is CASSLGPNQPQHF. CDR3 sequence (DNA): TGTGCCAGCAGCTTAGGTCCAAATCAGCCCCAGCATTTT.

This clonotype was observed at least ten times. The rearrangement joins TRBV20-1 to TRBJ2-3, with 8 bases matching TRBD2. Losses at the gene ends were 4 bases for V and 3 bases for J; bases not matched to a gene: 15. The CDR3 is 17 residues long. Germline V gene sequence: CDR1 DFQATT, CDR2 SNEGSKA (reference sequence). CDR3 sequence reads: CSATGSSSGPSTDTQYF. The DNA for the CDR3 is TGCAGTGCTACGGGGAGCTCTAGCGGGCCAAGTACAGATACGCAGTATTTT.

Ten or more counts support this clonotype. The chain uses TRBV27 and TRBJ2-3, with TRBD2 identical over 7 bases. CDR1 and CDR2 (germline): MNHEY, SMNVEV (reference sequence). J lost 2 bases, V lost 5 bases, and 10 bases had no gene match. CDR3 size: 16 residues. CDR3 bases: TGTGCCAGCAGTACCCGTCTAGCGGAGAACACAGATACGCAGTATTTT. This gives the protein CASSTRLAENTDTQYF.

This clonotype was seen at least ten times. This chain joins TRBV7-8 and TRBJ2-5, with D possibly being TRBD1 or TRBD2 (5 bases each). V shed 6 bases and J shed 3 bases, with 20 bases lying between them. This CDR3 spans 16 amino acids. Germline V gene lookup returns CDR1 SGHVS and CDR2 FQNEAQ. Here the CDR3 reads CASSPDPPGTEETQYF. Written as DNA, the CDR3 is TGTGCCAGCAGTCCTGACCCGCCGGGGACGGAAGAGACCCAGTACTTC.

This clonotype was observed many times. The chain is built from TRBV29-1 and TRBJ2-1; D is possibly TRBD2 (6 bases). Germline V gene lookup returns CDR1 SQVTM and CDR2 ANQGSEA. Trimming removed 2 bases from V and 0 bases from J, with 11 bases in between. The CDR3 contains 15 residues. For the CDR3, the DNA is TGCAGCGTTGAAAATTACGGGAGCTCCTACAATGAGCAGTTCTTC. It encodes CSVENYGSSYNEQFF.

In this sample, this clonotype turned up many times. This rearrangement joins TRBV29-1 to TRBJ1-1; D ambiguous. Germline V gene lookup returns CDR1 SQVTM and CDR2 ANQGSEA. This CDR3 is 12 amino acids long. Trimming removed 5 bases at V and 1 base at J, with 8 bases between. CDR3 DNA: TGCAGCGTTACCCCGCAGAACACTGAAGCTTTCTTT. As protein: CSVTPQNTEAFF.